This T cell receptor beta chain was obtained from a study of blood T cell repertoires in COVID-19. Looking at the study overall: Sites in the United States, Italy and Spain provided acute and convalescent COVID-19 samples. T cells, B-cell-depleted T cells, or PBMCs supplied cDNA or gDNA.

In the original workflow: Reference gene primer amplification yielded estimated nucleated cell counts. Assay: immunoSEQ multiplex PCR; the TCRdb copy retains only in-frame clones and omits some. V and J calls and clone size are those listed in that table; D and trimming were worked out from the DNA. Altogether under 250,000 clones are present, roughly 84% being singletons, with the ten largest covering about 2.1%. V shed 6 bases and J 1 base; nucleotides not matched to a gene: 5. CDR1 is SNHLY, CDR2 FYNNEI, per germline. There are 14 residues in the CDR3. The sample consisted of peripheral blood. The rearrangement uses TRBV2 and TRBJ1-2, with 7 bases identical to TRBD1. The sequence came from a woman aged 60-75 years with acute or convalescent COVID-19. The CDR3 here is CASSDRVDNYGYTF. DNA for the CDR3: TGTGCCAGCAGCGACAGGGTTGATAACTATGGCTACACCTTC.